The T cell receptor (beta chain) under discussion was sequenced for a study of blood T cell repertoires in COVID-19. Overall study: COVID-19 samples from acute and convalescent phases originated in the United States, Italy and Spain. Sample material is recorded as cDNA or gDNA derived from T cells, B-cell-depleted T cells, or PBMCs.

Authors' processing steps: The authors estimated nucleated cell counts from reference gene primer amplification. Profiling relied on immunoSEQ multiplex PCR, and the TCRdb table lists in-frame clones only, not all of them. V and J calls and clone size come straight from that table; D and trimming were deduced from the DNA. The table lists about 140,000 clones, roughly 82% of them singletons. This CDR3 is 16 amino acids long. The trim removed 2 bases at V and 6 bases at J, leaving 8 bases unmatched. The V gene's germline CDR1 is PRHDT and CDR2 FYEKMQ (reference sequence). The clonotype originates from a man aged 80 or over with acute or convalescent COVID-19. The specimen sequenced was peripheral blood. The rearrangement joins TRBV13 to TRBJ2-3; TRBD1 matches at 10 bases. CDR3 sequence reads: CASSLTWDRGYDTQYF. DNA for the CDR3: TGTGCCAGCAGCTTAACCTGGGACAGGGGTTATGATACGCAGTATTTT.